The TCR beta chain under discussion was sequenced for a study of T cell repertoires in cytomegalovirus infection (dated by TCRdb to the late 2010s). Looking at the study overall: Recently identified HLA-C-restricted CMV epitopes, whose presentation resists viral immunomodulation, were targeted by peptide stimulations together with well-studied HLA-B-restricted epitopes. The HLA type of each donor mattered for the analysis, because public TCR beta signatures pointed to carriage of CMV infection along with the matching HLA type.

CDR1 and CDR2, looked up from the germline V gene, are SNHLY and FYNNEI. The CDR3 has 13 amino acids, counting the end cysteine and phenylalanine. The only DNA kept is the CDR3, 39 bases in frame from the first base. Clipping removes 3 bases from V and 5 bases from J, with 3 as the unmatched junction base count. Sequencing was performed on an Illumina HiSeq 1500. TCRdb reworked the public reads: Q25 trimming with fastp, MiXCR clone assembly, productive beta chains retained. Each entry is one CDR3 protein sequence, shown with its most common DNA and genes. This sample lists 700,000 to 900,000 distinct CDR3 sequences; almost 30% were detected once. The ten largest make up roughly 13% of the sample. Overall study results and their limits: Carriers of CMV infection plus the relevant HLA type were discriminated by the cumulative frequency of public TCR beta family members in the study cohort and in an independent approximately 350-donor cohort. The ex vivo response was dominated by HLA-C-restricted CMV-specific TCR beta clonotypes, and the single most frequent clonotype in two of eight donors was supplied by these HLA-C-restricted clonotypes.

The treatment or condition label on this specimen signifies: in vitro stimulation with specific CMV peptide epitopes to enrich CMV-specific T cells. As concerns this clonotype: Its target antigen remains unknown. Base qualities are not recorded, but no much larger clone differs from it by a single base.

The chain is encoded by TRBV2 joined to TRBJ2-7; 8 of the junction bases match TRBD2. This clonotype was sampled from a human donor in good health (CMV status not recorded). Some clones in this sample may be carry-over from other donors' samples. Here the sequenced sample was cultured CD8+ T cells from PBMCs, taken from culture after CMV antigen stimulation. The CDR3 has the sequence CASSEGLGHEQYF. The DNA is TGTGCCAGCAGTGAGGGACTAGGTCACGAGCAGTACTTC.